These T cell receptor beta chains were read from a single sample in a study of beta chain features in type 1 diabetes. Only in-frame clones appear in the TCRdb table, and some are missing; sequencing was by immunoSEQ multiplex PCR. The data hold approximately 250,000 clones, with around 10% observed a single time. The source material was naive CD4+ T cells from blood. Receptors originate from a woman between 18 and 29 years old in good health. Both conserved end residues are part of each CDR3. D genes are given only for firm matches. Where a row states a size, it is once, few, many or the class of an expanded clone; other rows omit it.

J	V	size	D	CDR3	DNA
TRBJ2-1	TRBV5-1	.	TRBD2	CASSLYPGGRAGEQFF	TGCGCCAGCAGCTTGTATCCTGGCGGGAGGGCCGGAGAGCAGTTCTTC
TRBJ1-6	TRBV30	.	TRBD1	CARSDRAYNSPLHF	TGTGCCCGATCGGACAGGGCCTATAATTCACCCCTCCACTTT
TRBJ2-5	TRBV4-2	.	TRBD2	CASSQAPSGRASETQYF	TGTGCCAGCAGCCAAGCCCCTAGCGGGAGGGCCTCCGAGACCCAGTACTTC
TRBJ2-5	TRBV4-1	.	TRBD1	CASSHGGQGPGETQYF	TGCGCCAGCAGCCACGGAGGACAGGGCCCGGGAGAGACCCAGTACTTC
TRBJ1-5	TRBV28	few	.	CASSSIRGRQPQHF	TGTGCCAGCAGTTCAATCAGGGGAAGACAGCCCCAGCATTTT
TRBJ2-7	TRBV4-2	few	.	CASSPLRGGGAYEQYF	TGTGCCAGCAGCCCCCTAAGAGGCGGTGGTGCCTACGAGCAGTACTTC
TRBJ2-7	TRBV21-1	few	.	CASSRGTDTYEQYF	TGTGCCAGCAGCAGGGGGACAGATACCTACGAGCAGTACTTC
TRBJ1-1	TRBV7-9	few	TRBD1	CASSEQQGTEAFF	TGTGCCAGCAGCGAGCAACAGGGGACTGAAGCTTTCTTT
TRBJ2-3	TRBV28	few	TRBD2	CASRPSGNTDTQYF	TGTGCCAGCCGCCCTAGCGGCAACACAGATACGCAGTATTTT
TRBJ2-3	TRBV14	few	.	CASSQASRDTQYF	TGTGCCAGCAGCCAAGCTAGCAGAGATACGCAGTATTTT
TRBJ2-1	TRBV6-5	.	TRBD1	CASSQQGTGNEQFF	TGTGCCAGCAGTCAACAGGGGACCGGCAATGAGCAGTTCTTC
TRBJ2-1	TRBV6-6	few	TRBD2	CASTLTSGGSGEQFF	TGTGCCAGCACCTTGACTAGCGGGGGTTCCGGTGAGCAGTTCTTC
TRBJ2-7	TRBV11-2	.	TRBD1	CASSRPGTGRRTYEQYF	TGTGCCAGCAGCCGTCCCGGGACAGGGCGGAGGACCTACGAGCAGTACTTC
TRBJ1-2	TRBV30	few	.	CAWPNPRASYGYTF	TGTGCCTGGCCGAACCCCAGGGCTAGCTATGGCTACACCTTC
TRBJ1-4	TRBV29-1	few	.	CSVVRDTNEKLFF	TGCAGCGTTGTGCGGGACACTAATGAAAAACTGTTTTTT
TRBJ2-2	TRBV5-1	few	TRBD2	CASSFLAGANTGELFF	TGCGCCAGCAGCTTCTTAGCGGGGGCGAACACCGGGGAGCTGTTTTTT
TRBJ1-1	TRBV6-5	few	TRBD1	CASSVTGPNTEAFF	TGTGCCAGCAGCGTGACAGGGCCCAACACTGAAGCTTTCTTT
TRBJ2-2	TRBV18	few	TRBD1	CASSPLGQGTIPGELFF	TGTGCCAGCTCACCATTGGGACAGGGGACGATCCCCGGGGAGCTGTTTTTT
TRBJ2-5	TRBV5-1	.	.	CASSFTEKETQYF	TGCGCCAGCAGCTTTACGGAGAAAGAGACCCAGTACTTC
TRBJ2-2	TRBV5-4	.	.	CASSLDPTNTGELFF	TGTGCCAGCAGCTTGGATCCTACTAACACCGGGGAGCTGTTTTTT
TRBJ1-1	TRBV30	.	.	CACSQGLLVEAFF	TGTGCCTGCTCACAGGGCTTGTTAGTCGAGGCTTTCTTT
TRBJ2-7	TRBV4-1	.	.	CASSQQAGADSYEQYF	TGTGCCAGCAGCCAACAGGCGGGGGCCGACTCCTACGAGCAGTACTTC
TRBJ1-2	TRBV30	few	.	CACPGGGLVYGYTF	TGTGCCTGTCCGGGGGGGGGCCTTGTCTATGGCTACACCTTC
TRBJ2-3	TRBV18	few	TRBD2	CASSPLASSGGAIQDTQYF	TGTGCCAGCTCACCCCTCGCCTCTAGCGGGGGGGCCATTCAAGATACGCAGTATTTT
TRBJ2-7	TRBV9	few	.	CASSVEVGAPGEQYF	TGTGCCAGCAGCGTAGAGGTGGGAGCGCCGGGGGAGCAGTACTTC
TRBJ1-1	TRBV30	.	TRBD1	CAWAGTGNTEAFF	TGTGCCTGGGCCGGGACAGGGAACACTGAAGCTTTCTTT
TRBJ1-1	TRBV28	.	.	CASSSRNTEAFF	TGTGCCAGCAGTTCTAGGAACACTGAAGCTTTCTTT
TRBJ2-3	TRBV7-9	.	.	CASSFPHTTDTQYF	TGTGCCAGCAGCTTCCCACATACCACAGATACGCAGTATTTT
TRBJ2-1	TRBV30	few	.	CAWSVGAGRNEQFF	TGTGCCTGGAGTGTTGGAGCAGGGCGGAATGAGCAGTTCTTC
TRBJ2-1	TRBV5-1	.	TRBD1	CASSSGTGGPNEQFF	TGCGCCAGCAGCTCGGGGACAGGGGGCCCGAATGAGCAGTTCTTC
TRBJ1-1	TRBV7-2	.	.	CASSKQWRDTEAFF	TGTGCCAGCAGCAAACAGTGGAGGGATACTGAAGCTTTCTTT
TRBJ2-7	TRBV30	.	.	CAWSVQGLARTYEQYF	TGTGCCTGGAGTGTACAAGGCCTAGCGCGTACCTACGAGCAGTACTTC
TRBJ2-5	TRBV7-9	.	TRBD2	CASSLEGGTSGLQETQYF	TGTGCCAGCAGCTTAGAGGGTGGGACTAGCGGTCTCCAAGAGACCCAGTACTTC
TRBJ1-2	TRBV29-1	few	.	CSVEVRSYGYTF	TGCAGCGTTGAGGTCAGGTCCTATGGCTACACCTTC
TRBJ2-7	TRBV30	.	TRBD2	CAWSVGGGRYEQYF	TGTGCCTGGAGTGTTGGCGGGGGTCGCTACGAGCAGTACTTC
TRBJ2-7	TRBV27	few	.	CASSPTGRQAGEQYF	TGTGCCAGCAGTCCAACCGGGCGACAGGCAGGCGAGCAGTACTTC
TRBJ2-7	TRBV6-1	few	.	CASSEILTASYEQYF	TGTGCCAGCAGTGAAATACTCACCGCAAGCTACGAGCAGTACTTC
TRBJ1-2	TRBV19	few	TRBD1	CASTRDSRDGYTF	TGTGCCAGTACTCGGGACAGTAGGGACGGCTACACCTTC
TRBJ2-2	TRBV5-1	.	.	CASSLIGNTGELFF	TGCGCCAGCAGCTTGATCGGGAACACCGGGGAGCTGTTTTTT
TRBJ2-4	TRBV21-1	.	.	CASSKEPQIRLAKNIQYF	TGTGCCAGCAGCAAAGAGCCCCAGATTCGACTAGCCAAAAACATTCAGTACTTC
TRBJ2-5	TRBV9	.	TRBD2	CASSVDPGLATGQETQYF	TGTGCCAGCAGCGTAGACCCGGGACTAGCAACGGGCCAAGAGACCCAGTACTTC
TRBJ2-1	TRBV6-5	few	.	CASSERQKQFF	TGTGCCAGCAGCGAACGACAGAAGCAGTTCTTC
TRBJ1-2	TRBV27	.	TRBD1	CASSLMGDRASYGYTF	TGTGCCAGCAGTCTAATGGGAGACAGGGCTTCTTATGGCTACACCTTC
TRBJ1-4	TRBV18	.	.	CASSPIRDSNEKLFF	TGTGCCAGCTCACCAATCCGGGACTCCAATGAAAAACTGTTTTTT
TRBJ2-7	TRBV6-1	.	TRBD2	CASSGLAGYRSYEQYF	TGTGCCAGCAGTGGCCTAGCGGGATATCGGTCCTACGAGCAGTACTTC
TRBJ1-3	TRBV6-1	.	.	CASSDHIPSGNTIYF	TGTGCCAGCAGTGACCACATCCCCTCTGGAAACACCATATATTTT
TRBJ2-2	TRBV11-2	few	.	CASSLVQTNTGELFF	TGTGCCAGCAGCTTAGTGCAGACTAACACCGGGGAGCTGTTTTTT
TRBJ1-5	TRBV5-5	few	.	CASSLRGSNQPQHF	TGTGCCAGCAGCTTACGAGGTAGCAATCAGCCCCAGCATTTT
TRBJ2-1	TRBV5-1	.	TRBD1	CASRVAGTGGVGEQFF	TGCGCCAGCAGGGTAGCCGGGACAGGGGGAGTCGGTGAGCAGTTCTTC
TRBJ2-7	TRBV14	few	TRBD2	CASSQGLASEQYF	TGTGCCAGCAGCCAGGGACTAGCCTCCGAGCAGTACTTC
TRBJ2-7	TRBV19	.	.	CASSISGSTAEQYF	TGTGCCAGCTCCATTTCCGGGTCTACCGCCGAGCAGTACTTC
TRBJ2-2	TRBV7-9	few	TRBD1	CASSSGQGGPGELFF	TGTGCCAGCAGCTCGGGACAGGGAGGTCCCGGGGAGCTGTTTTTT
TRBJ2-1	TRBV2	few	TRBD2	CASTLIAGGNNEQFF	TGTGCCAGCACCCTCATAGCGGGGGGGAACAATGAGCAGTTCTTC
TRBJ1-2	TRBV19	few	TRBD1	CASTGQGRQLHGYTF	TGTGCCAGTACGGGACAGGGGCGTCAACTCCATGGCTACACCTTC
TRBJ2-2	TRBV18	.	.	CASSSERSTGELFF	TGTGCCAGCTCATCAGAGCGGAGCACCGGGGAGCTGTTTTTT
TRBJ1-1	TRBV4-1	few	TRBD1	CASSQPKGTGWDTEAFF	TGCGCCAGCAGCCAACCGAAAGGGACAGGGTGGGACACTGAAGCTTTCTTT
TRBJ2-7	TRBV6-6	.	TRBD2	CASRKTSGSREQYF	TGTGCCAGCAGAAAGACTAGCGGGAGCAGGGAGCAGTACTTC